This T cell receptor beta chain was recorded in a study of CD8+ T cells in alopecia areata (dated 2018 in TCRdb). For the study in its entirety: The treated patients took part in an open-label pilot trial in which moderate-to-severe alopecia areata was treated with oral tofacitinib at 5 to 10 mg twice daily. Patients stayed on tofacitinib for 6 to 18 months and then had 6 months of follow-up off drug so that delayed response and recurrence could be assessed. High-throughput TCRbeta sequencing was used to examine T cell clonal expansion in alopecia areata in both the C3H/HeJ mouse model and human patients. Scalp tissue and sorted CD4+ and CD8+ peripheral blood T cells from patchy and totalis/universalis alopecia areata patients and from healthy controls were covered by human TCRbeta sequencing. Patients on tofacitinib were biopsied at baseline and after 4 and 24 weeks of treatment, and several of the patients also had a later scalp biopsy. Scalp clonality was compared among normal scalp (n=4), patchy alopecia areata scalp (n=8), and alopecia totalis/universalis scalp (n=8). RNA was extracted with the PAXgene miRNA kit for fixed scalp, the miRNeasy kit for PBMCs, and the RNeasy kit for mouse skin. Amplification of TCRbeta CDR3 regions was done by immunoSEQ multiplex PCR using 35 Vbeta forward primers and 13 Jbeta reverse primers.

To prepare the library, the immunoSEQ multiplex PCR assay was applied. RNA was extracted from all samples and reverse transcribed into cDNA as template for TCR sequencing. First-strand cDNA was synthesized using SuperScript III with a 2:1 mix of oligo-dT and random hexamers. A synthetic immune receptor repertoire was used to assess amplification bias, and residual bias was removed computationally. The published analysis was carried out like this. Raw reads were preprocessed for error removal, and CDR3 was defined according to IMGT conventions as running from the conserved cysteine to phenylalanine. Clonality was calculated as 1 minus Shannon entropy normalized by log2 of the number of productive unique TCRs. Scalp TCRbeta sequences were cross-referenced with sorted blood CD4 and CD8 repertoires so that the CD4 or CD8 identity of scalp clones could be inferred. TCRdb stores this immuneACCESS table with in-frame sequences only. Part of the clones is absent; in the studies checked, under half of the shortfall reflects unresolved V genes, and no reason is known for the rest. Clone size and the V and J calls come from that table; the DNA yielded D and trimming. The sample table contains about 140,000 clones; only one count was recorded for roughly 46% of them. The ten largest clones represent less than 1% of the sample.

Explained via the paper, the time point label denotes: baseline before oral tofacitinib. From alopecia areata patients, peripheral blood was collected along with lesional scalp punch biopsies. PBMCs were separated by density centrifugation and stained for CD3, CD4 and CD8, after which CD4+ and CD8+ T cells were sorted on a FACSAria. The germline ends are 21 bases apart after V is trimmed by 5 bases and J by 10 bases. CDR1 and CDR2, per the germline V gene (reference sequence), are GTSNPN and SVGIG. The CDR3, from cysteine to phenylalanine, totals 14 residues. The CDR3 DNA has 42 bases and is translated from base 1. Points the paper makes about the study in general: Resident alphabeta T cells in normal human skin are also sequenced, complicating scalp TCR repertoire analysis, unlike mouse skin dominated by gammadelta T cells. Shared TCR sequences between patients were less evident than in mice, which may be partly attributable to HLA diversity in the patient population. Higher clonality and more expanded CD8+ clones were observed in lesional scalp than in normal scalp, particularly in alopecia totalis/universalis, a finding suggestive of antigenic drive.

This clone was seen a handful of times. Its antigen remains undetermined. Within one base of it there is no much larger clone, and no base qualities were kept. The rearrangement combines TRBV30 with TRBJ2-4; a tentative D match to TRBD2 spans 6 bases. The input for sequencing was CD4+ T cells sorted from blood, taken at week 0. The receptor was isolated from a human donor with alopecia areata. The DNA sequence is given as TGTGCCTGGGAAAACTCGGGAGACGGGGAAATTCAGTACTTC. It translates as CAWENSGDGEIQYF. This CDR3, with the reference TRBV30 and TRBJ2-4 proteins standing in past its ends, gives the full variable domain SQTIHQWPATLVQPVGSPLSLECTVEGTSNPNLYWYRQAAGRGLQLLFYSVGIGQISSEVPQNLSASRPQDRQFILSSKKLLLSDSGFYLCAWENSGDGEIQYFGAGTRLSVL.